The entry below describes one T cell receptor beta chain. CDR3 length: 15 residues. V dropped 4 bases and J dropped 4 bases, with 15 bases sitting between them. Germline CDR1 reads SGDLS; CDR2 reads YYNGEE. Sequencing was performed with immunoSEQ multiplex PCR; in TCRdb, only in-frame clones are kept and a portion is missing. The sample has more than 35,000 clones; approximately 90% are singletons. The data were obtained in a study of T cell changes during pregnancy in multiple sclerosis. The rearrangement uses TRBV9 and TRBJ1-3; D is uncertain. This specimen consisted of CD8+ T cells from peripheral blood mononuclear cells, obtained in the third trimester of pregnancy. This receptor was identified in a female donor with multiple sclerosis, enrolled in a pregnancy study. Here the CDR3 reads CASSYGQAPGNTIYF. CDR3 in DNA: TGTGCCAGCAGCTATGGCCAGGCGCCCGGAAACACCATATATTTT. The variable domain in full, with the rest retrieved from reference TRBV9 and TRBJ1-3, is DSGVTQTPKHLITATGQRVTLRCSPRSGDLSVYWYQQSLDQGLQFLIQYYNGEERAKGNILERFSAQQFPDLHSELNLSSLELGDSALYFCASSYGQAPGNTIYFGEGSWLTVV.